Each of the 2 T cell receptor beta chains below was sequenced from the same sample in a study of Siglec-9 on CD8 T cells in melanoma. Sequenced by immunoSEQ multiplex PCR; TCRdb stores in-frame clones only, minus some. Of some 39,000 clones listed, 84% are singletons. The sample taken for sequencing was Siglec-9- CD8+ T cells sorted from blood. These receptors came from a human donor in good health.

The V call is TRBV28, the J call TRBJ2-7; D could derive from TRBD1 or TRBD2 (7 bases each). V gave up 5 bases and J gave up 2 bases, with 22 bases separating them. CDR1 and CDR2 from the germline V gene are MDHEN and SYDVKM. This CDR3 has 17 residues. CDR3 DNA: TGTGCCAGCAGTCTTAAACTAGGGGGCGGGGGCACCTACGAGCAGTACTTC. It translates to CASSLKLGGGGTYEQYF.

The chain links TRBV5-1 to TRBJ2-3, with TRBD2 identical over 7 bases. From germline, CDR1 is SGHRS and CDR2 YFSETQ. This CDR3 spans 15 amino acids. Trimming cost V 0 bases and J 6 bases; bases outside gene matches: 7. The CDR3 bases are TGCGCCAGCAGCTTGGTGCGGGGGAGTGGGGATACGCAGTATTTT. Protein: CASSLVRGSGDTQYF.